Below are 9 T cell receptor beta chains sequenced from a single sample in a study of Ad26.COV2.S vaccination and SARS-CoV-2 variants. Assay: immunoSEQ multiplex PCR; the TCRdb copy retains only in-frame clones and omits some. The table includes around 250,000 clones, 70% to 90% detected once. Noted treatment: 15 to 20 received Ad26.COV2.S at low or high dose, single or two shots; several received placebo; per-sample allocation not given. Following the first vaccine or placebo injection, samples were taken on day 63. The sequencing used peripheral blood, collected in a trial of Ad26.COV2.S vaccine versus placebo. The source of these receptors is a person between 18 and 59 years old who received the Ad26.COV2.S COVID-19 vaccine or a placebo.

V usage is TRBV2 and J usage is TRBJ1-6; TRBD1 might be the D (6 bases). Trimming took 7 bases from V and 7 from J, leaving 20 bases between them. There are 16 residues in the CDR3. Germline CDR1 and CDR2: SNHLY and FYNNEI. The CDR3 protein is CASTVAGALGNSPLHF. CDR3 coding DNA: TGTGCCAGCACGGTAGCAGGGGCGCTTGGGAATTCACCCCTCCACTTT. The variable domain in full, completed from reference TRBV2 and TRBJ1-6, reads EPEVTQTPSHQVTQMGQEVILRCVPISNHLYFYWYRQILGQKVEFLVSFYNNEISEKSEIFDDQFSVERPDGSNFTLKIRSTKLEDSAMYFCASTVAGALGNSPLHFGNGTRLTVT.

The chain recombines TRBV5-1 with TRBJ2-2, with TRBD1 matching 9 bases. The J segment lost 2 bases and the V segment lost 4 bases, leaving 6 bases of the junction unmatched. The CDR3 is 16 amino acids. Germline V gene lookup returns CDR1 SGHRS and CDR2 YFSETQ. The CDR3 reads CASSPGTGPNTGELFF. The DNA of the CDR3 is TGCGCCAGCAGCCCGGGGACAGGGCCCAACACCGGGGAGCTGTTTTTT. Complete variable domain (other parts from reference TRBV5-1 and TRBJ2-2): KAGVTQTPRYLIKTRGQQVTLSCSPISGHRSVSWYQQTPGQGLQFLFEYFSETQRNKGNFPGRFSGRQFSNSRSEMNVSTLELGDSALYLCASSPGTGPNTGELFFGEGSRLTVL.

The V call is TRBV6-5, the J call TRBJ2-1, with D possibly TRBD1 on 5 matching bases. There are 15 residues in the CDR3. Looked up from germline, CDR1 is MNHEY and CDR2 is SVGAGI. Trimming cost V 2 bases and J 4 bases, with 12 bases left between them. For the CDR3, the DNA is TGTGCCAGCAGTTACGCAGGGAACCCTTACAATGAGCAGTTCTTC. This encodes CASSYAGNPYNEQFF.

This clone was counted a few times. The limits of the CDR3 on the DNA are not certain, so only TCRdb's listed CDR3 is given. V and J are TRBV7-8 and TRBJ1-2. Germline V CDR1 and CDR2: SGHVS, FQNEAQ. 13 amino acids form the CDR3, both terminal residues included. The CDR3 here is CASSLGDFRGYTF.

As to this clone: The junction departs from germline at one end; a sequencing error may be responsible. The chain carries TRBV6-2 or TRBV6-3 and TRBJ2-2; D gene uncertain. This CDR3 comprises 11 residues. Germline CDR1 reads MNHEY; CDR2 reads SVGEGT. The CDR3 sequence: CASRYYGELFF. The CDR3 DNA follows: TGTGCCAGCAGATACTACGGGGAGCTGTTTTTT.

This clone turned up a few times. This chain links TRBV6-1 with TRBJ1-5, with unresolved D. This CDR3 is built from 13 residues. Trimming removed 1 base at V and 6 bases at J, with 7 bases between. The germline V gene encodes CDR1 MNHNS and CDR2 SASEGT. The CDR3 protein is CASSEVVSQPQHF. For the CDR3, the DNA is TGTGCCAGCAGTGAAGTTGTGAGTCAGCCCCAGCATTTT.

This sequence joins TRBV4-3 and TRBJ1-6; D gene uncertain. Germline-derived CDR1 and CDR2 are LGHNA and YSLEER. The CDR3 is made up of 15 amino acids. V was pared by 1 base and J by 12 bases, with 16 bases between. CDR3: CASSQAQARGVPLHF. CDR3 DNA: TGCGCCAGCAGCCAAGCCCAGGCCCGCGGGGTACCCCTCCACTTT.

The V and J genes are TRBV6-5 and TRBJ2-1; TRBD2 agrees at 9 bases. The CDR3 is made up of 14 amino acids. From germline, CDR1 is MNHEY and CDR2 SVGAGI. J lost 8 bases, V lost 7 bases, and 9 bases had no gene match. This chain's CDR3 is CASTNSGSRDEQFF. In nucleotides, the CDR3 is TGTGCCAGCACGAATAGCGGGAGTAGGGATGAGCAGTTCTTC.

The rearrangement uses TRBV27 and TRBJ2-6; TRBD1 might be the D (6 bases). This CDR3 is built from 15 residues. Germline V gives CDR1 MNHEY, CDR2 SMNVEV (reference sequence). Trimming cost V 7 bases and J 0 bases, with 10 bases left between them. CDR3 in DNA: TGTGCCAGCACCAGGACAGTCTCTGGGGCCAACGTCCTGACTTTC. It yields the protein CASTRTVSGANVLTF.